The next 25 T cell receptor beta chains were all read from a single sample in a study of CD8 T cells in Susac syndrome. The RNA input was roughly 0.5 to 1 ug, and it was reverse transcribed with random hexamers. Each CDR3 protein is one row after TCRdb ran MiXCR on the immunoSEQ multiplex PCR reads. The sample shows tens of thousands of distinct CDR3 sequences, 94% of them seen only once. Specimen: CD8+ T cells from PBMCs. The source is a human donor with Susac syndrome.

This chain uses TRBV12-3 or TRBV12-4 with TRBJ2-2; 7 bases line up with TRBD2. The V gene end was trimmed by 8 bases and the J gene end by 5 bases; junction bases not matched to a gene: 11. This CDR3 has 15 amino acids. The CDR3: CASREEGKGTGELFF. The DNA for the CDR3 is TGTGCCAGCCGGGAGGAAGGAAAAGGGACCGGGGAGCTGTTTTTT.

The chain joins TRBV3-1 to TRBJ2-5; no reliable D call. The CDR3 totals 16 residues. V was pared by 0 bases and J by 4 bases, with 15 bases between. Germline V gene data show CDR1 as LGHDT and CDR2 as YNNKEL (reference sequence). DNA of the CDR3: TGTGCCAGCAGCCAAGATTCCCGCGCGGCTGTAGAGACCCAGTACTTC. Residues: CASSQDSRAAVETQYF.

J is TRBJ2-7 and V is TRBV6-5, with 10 positions matching TRBD2. The V gene end was trimmed by 5 bases and the J gene end by 3 bases; junction bases not matched to a gene: 4. The CDR3 runs 14 residues. Germline loops: CDR1 MNHEY, CDR2 SVGAGI. CDR3 protein: CASSAGTSVYEQYF. CDR3 coding DNA: TGTGCCAGCAGTGCCGGGACTAGCGTCTACGAGCAGTACTTC.

This chain links TRBV27 with TRBJ2-3, with D tentatively TRBD2 (6 bases). Germline V gene lookup returns CDR1 MNHEY and CDR2 SMNVEV (reference sequence). The CDR3 length is 11 residues. Trimming shortened V by 6 bases and J by 13 bases, and 14 bases separated the two germline ends. CDR3 bases: TGTGCCAGCAGATACGGGGGTCGTGAGTATTTT. Its translation: CASRYGGREYF.

The chain links TRBV4-2 to TRBJ2-7; tentatively, D is TRBD2 (6 bases). Between the trimmed V and J ends, which lost 1 base and 3 bases, there was a span of 13 bases. The CDR3 loop spans 15 amino acids. The V gene's germline CDR1 is LGHNA and CDR2 YNFKEQ. CDR3 nucleotide sequence: TGTGCCAGCAGCCAAGCGGGAGTAGGAAACTACGAGCAGTACTTC. This gives the protein CASSQAGVGNYEQYF.

The CDR3 nucleotides read TGTGCCAGCAGTTTACCTGAAGGAGCGGGAGTAACAGATACGCAGTATTTT. Its translation is CASSLPEGAGVTDTQYF. J is TRBJ2-3 and V is TRBV28; the match to TRBD2 covers 8 bases. The CDR3 sequence is 17 residues long. With 2 bases clipped from V and 3 bases from J, the junction kept 10 bases outside the gene matches. The germline V gene encodes CDR1 MDHEN and CDR2 SYDVKM. Combining the CDR3 with reference TRBV28 and TRBJ2-3 gives the whole variable domain DVKVTQSSRYLVKRTGEKVFLECVQDMDHENMFWYRQDPGLGLRLIYFSYDVKMKEKGDIPEGYSVSREKKERFSLILESASTNQTSMYLCASSLPEGAGVTDTQYFGPGTRLTVL.

The CDR3 region has the DNA TGTGCCAGCAGCCAAACGGAGACAGGGTGGTTTGGCTACACCTTC. This sequence encodes CASSQTETGWFGYTF. The chain joins TRBV4-2 to TRBJ1-2; 7 nucleotides match TRBD1. J was trimmed by 7 bases and V by 2 bases; bases with no gene match: 10. Germline assignment: CDR1 LGHNA and CDR2 YNFKEQ. The length of the CDR3 is 15 residues.

The chain couples TRBV15 to TRBJ1-5; D call uncertain. This CDR3 has 14 residues. V was pared by 2 bases and J by 4 bases, with 9 bases between. Germline assignment: CDR1 LNHNV and CDR2 YYDKDF (reference sequence). CDR3 DNA: TGTGCCACCAGCAGAATTAAGGAAAATCAGCCCCAGCATTTT. Translating it yields CATSRIKENQPQHF.

The gene calls are TRBV5-6 and TRBJ1-5; D possibly corresponds to TRBD1 (6 bases). V lost 3 bases to trimming and J lost 4 bases, with 8 bases between them. This CDR3 is built from 13 residues. CDR1 is SGHDT and CDR2 is YYEEEE in the germline V gene. CDR3 residues: CASSWGPNQPQHF. The CDR3 DNA is TGTGCCAGCAGCTGGGGGCCGAATCAGCCCCAGCATTTT.

The chain uses TRBV2 and TRBJ2-4, with D perhaps given as TRBD1 or TRBD2 (5 bases each). The CDR3 loop spans 16 amino acids. Germline V gives CDR1 SNHLY, CDR2 FYNNEI. V gave up 9 bases and J gave up 3 bases, with 21 bases separating them. As DNA, the CDR3 is TGTGCCAGGACCCCCCGGGCCCTGGGGGACAAAAACATTCAGTACTTC. Protein product: CARTPRALGDKNIQYF.

This clonotype was detected only once. V gene TRBV29-1 combines with J gene TRBJ1-1, with no clear D. In germline, CDR1 is SQVTM, CDR2 ANQGSEA. Trimming shortened V by 3 bases and J by 0 bases, and 2 bases separated the two germline ends. The CDR3 totals 11 residues. DNA for the CDR3: TGCAGCGTTGAGGTGAACACTGAAGCTTTCTTT. Residues: CSVEVNTEAFF. Complete variable domain (other parts from reference TRBV29-1 and TRBJ1-1): SAVISQKPSRDICQRGTSLTIQCQVDSQVTMMFWYRQQPGQSLTLIATANQGSEATYESGFVIDKFPISRPNLTFSTLTVSNMSPEDSSIYLCSVEVNTEAFFGQGTRLTVV.

As DNA, the CDR3 is TGTGCCAGCAGTGCTCCGGGACAGGGGGGCTATGGCTACACCTTC. This codes for CASSAPGQGGYGYTF. The chain employs TRBV12-3 or TRBV12-4 and TRBJ1-2; TRBD1 matches at 11 bases. Unmatched junction bases numbered 6, after V lost 5 bases and J lost 4 bases. The CDR3 extends over 15 amino acids.

The chain links TRBV29-1 to TRBJ2-7, with D perhaps given as TRBD1 or TRBD2 (5 bases each). Per germline, CDR1 SQVTM and CDR2 ANQGSEA. This CDR3 is 19 amino acids long. The V end was cut by 7 bases, the J end by 0 bases, with 31 bases between. The CDR3 reads CSGPRRVRRGVGASYEQYF. CDR3 DNA: TGCAGCGGACCACGAAGGGTTCGGCGAGGGGTCGGGGCCTCCTACGAGCAGTACTTC.

This chain uses TRBV20-1 with TRBJ2-3; D ambiguous. Germline values: CDR1 DFQATT, CDR2 SNEGSKA (reference sequence). V was trimmed by 0 bases and J by 4 bases, leaving 11 bases between them. CDR3 length: 14 amino acids. CDR3 sequence reads: CSARDPKVADTQYF. DNA for the CDR3: TGCAGTGCTAGAGACCCGAAGGTGGCAGATACGCAGTATTTT.

The gene calls are TRBV14 and TRBJ2-7; D remains unclear. CDR1 and CDR2 from the germline V gene are SGHDN and FVKESK. V was clipped by 4 bases and J by 9 bases, with 22 bases between them. This CDR3 is 15 amino acids long. CDR3 region: CASSLIPGPSDWQYF. CDR3 bases: TGTGCCAGCAGCCTCATCCCTGGGCCCTCCGATTGGCAGTACTTC.

CDR3 coding DNA: TGTGCCAGCAGCCAGCCGGCAGGGGTAGAGACGCCCCAGCATTTT. It specifies CASSQPAGVETPQHF. The rearrangement links TRBV16 to TRBJ1-5; weak D call: TRBD1 (6 bases). V was cut by 3 bases and J by 9 bases, with 18 bases left in between. CDR3 length: 15 amino acids. The germline CDR1 and CDR2 sequences are KGHSY and FQNENV.

V gene TRBV4-2 combines with J gene TRBJ2-7; 8 bases agree with TRBD1. CDR3 length equals 14 residues. CDR1 is LGHNA, CDR2 YNFKEQ, per germline. The V segment lost 0 bases and the J segment 6 bases; nucleotides outside the gene matches: 4. The CDR3 DNA sequence: TGTGCCAGCAGCCAAGAGATGCAGGGGGCCGAGCAGTACTTC. This codes for CASSQEMQGAEQYF.

The V gene is TRBV12-3 or TRBV12-4, the J gene TRBJ2-5; 9 bases line up with TRBD1. CDR3 length equals 16 residues. V gave up 11 bases and J gave up 5 bases; unmatched junction bases: 18. The CDR3 protein is CAVAYSSGTGMETQYF. The CDR3 DNA sequence: TGTGCCGTTGCCTACTCCTCCGGGACAGGGATGGAGACCCAGTACTTC.

The CDR3 nucleotides read TGTGCCAGCAGCTTAGATCCAGGGGGTAGCACAGATACGCAGTATTTT. Protein product: CASSLDPGGSTDTQYF. V gene TRBV7-6 combines with J gene TRBJ2-3; 7 bases fit TRBD1. There are 16 residues in the CDR3. CDR1 and CDR2 from the germline V gene are SGHVS and FNYEAQ. V dropped 1 base and J dropped 0; count of bases not matched to a gene: 4.

V usage is TRBV12-3 or TRBV12-4 and J usage is TRBJ1-1; the D gene is possibly TRBD1 (5 bases). Trimming removed 5 bases at V and 8 bases at J, with 15 bases between. The CDR3 covers 13 residues. CDR3 nucleotide sequence: TGTGCCAGCAGTCCCCTCTGGGGGAGAGAAGCTTTCTTT. Encoded protein: CASSPLWGREAFF.

V and J are TRBV20-1 and TRBJ2-7; 8 bases align to TRBD1. This CDR3 region has 14 residues. Germline V gives CDR1 DFQATT, CDR2 SNEGSKA (reference sequence). The V gene end was trimmed by 5 bases and the J gene end by 2 bases; junction bases not matched to a gene: 8. The CDR3 region has the DNA TGCAGTGCTCCAGAGCCGGGACAGGCCTACGAGCAGTACTTC. Protein product: CSAPEPGQAYEQYF.

This rearrangement joins TRBV29-1 to TRBJ2-2; a possible D gene is TRBD1 (6 bases). V lost 3 bases and J 7 bases, leaving 9 bases between the germline ends. The CDR3 runs 12 residues. CDR1 and CDR2 (germline): SQVTM, ANQGSEA. CDR3 sequence (DNA): TGCAGCGTTGATAGGGGGATCGGGGAGCTGTTTTTT. It specifies CSVDRGIGELFF.

The chain carries TRBV28 and TRBJ2-7; D remains ambiguous. This CDR3 contains 12 residues. V lost 5 bases and J lost 3, with 8 bases in between. Germline V gene lookup returns CDR1 MDHEN and CDR2 SYDVKM. CDR3 bases: TGTGCCAGCAGTCCAGAAATCTACGAGCAGTACTTC. This gives the protein CASSPEIYEQYF.

J is TRBJ2-7 and V is TRBV5-1; 7 positions match TRBD2. CDR1 is SGHRS, CDR2 YFSETQ, per germline. The CDR3 extends over 13 amino acids. Trimming took 5 bases from V and 3 from J; bases not matched to a gene: 5. The CDR3 sequence: CASRTAGNYEQYF. Here the CDR3 DNA reads TGCGCCAGCAGGACAGCGGGAAACTACGAGCAGTACTTC. Drawing the rest from reference TRBV5-1 and TRBJ2-7, the complete variable domain is KAGVTQTPRYLIKTRGQQVTLSCSPISGHRSVSWYQQTPGQGLQFLFEYFSETQRNKGNFPGRFSGRQFSNSRSEMNVSTLELGDSALYLCASRTAGNYEQYFGPGTRLTVT.

As DNA, the CDR3 is TGTGCCAGCAGCTTACCCGGGGCTGTGAACACTGAAGCTTTCTTT. It translates to CASSLPGAVNTEAFF. This chain connects TRBV7-2 to TRBJ1-1, with D maybe TRBD1 (5 bases). With 2 bases removed from V and 0 bases from J, the gap between germline ends came to 10 bases. CDR3 length: 15 amino acids. Germline values: CDR1 SGHTA, CDR2 FQGNSA.